Reported below is one T cell receptor (beta chain). Assignments of participants to cohorts depended upon their own reported clinical history. Using immunoSEQ multiplex PCR, the repertoire was profiled, and TCRdb retains in-frame clones only, with some absent. The sample has fewer than 250,000 clones, nearly 90% seen once. This sample stems from a study of blood T cell repertoires in COVID-19. As for the study in general: The analysed material was cDNA or gDNA that came from T cells, B-cell-depleted T cells, or PBMCs.

V lost 1 base, J lost 4 bases, and 5 bases stayed unmatched. Germline CDR1 is MNHNS and CDR2 is SASEGT. The CDR3 length is 15 residues. This chain connects TRBV6-1 to TRBJ1-2, with 8 bases matching TRBD1. The specimen was PBMCs or T cells enriched from blood (not recorded which). This TCR derives from a man aged 25 to 40 who had recovered from COVID-19. The CDR3 sequence: CASSEDRGIGYGYTF. CDR3 DNA sequence: TGTGCCAGCAGTGAAGACAGGGGGATTGGCTATGGCTACACCTTC.